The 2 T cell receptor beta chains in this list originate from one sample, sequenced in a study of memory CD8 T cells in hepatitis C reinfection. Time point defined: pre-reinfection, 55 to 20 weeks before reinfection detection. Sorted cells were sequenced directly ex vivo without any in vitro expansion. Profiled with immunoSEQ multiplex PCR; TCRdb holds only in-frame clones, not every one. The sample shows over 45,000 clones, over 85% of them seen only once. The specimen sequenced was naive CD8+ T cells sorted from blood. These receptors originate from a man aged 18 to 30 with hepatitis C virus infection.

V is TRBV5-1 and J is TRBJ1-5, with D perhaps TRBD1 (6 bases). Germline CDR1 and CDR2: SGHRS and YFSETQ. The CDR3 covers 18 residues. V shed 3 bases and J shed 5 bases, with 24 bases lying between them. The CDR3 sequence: CASSSRTGSWENYQPQHF. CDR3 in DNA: TGCGCCAGCAGCTCCCGTACAGGGAGCTGGGAGAACTATCAGCCCCAGCATTTT.

CDR3 in amino acids: CATSREGEKTQYF. The CDR3 nucleotides read TGTGCCACCAGCAGAGAAGGGGAAAAGACCCAGTACTTC. J is TRBJ2-5 and V is TRBV15; the D gene is possibly TRBD1 (5 bases). The germline V gene encodes CDR1 LNHNV and CDR2 YYDKDF (reference sequence). The length of the CDR3 is 13 residues. Trimming took 0 bases from V and 6 from J, leaving 8 bases between them.